This T cell receptor beta chain was captured by sequencing in a study of T cells in Graves' hyperthyroidism and ophthalmopathy (dated by TCRdb to about 2019). For the wider study: Peripheral blood samples were taken at the time of initial diagnosis, prior to any treatment. After blood sampling, hyperthyroidism patients were treated with methimazole at a starting dose of 30 mg daily, and ophthalmopathy patients were treated with high-dose intravenous methylprednisolone. In roughly six Graves' hyperthyroidism patients, the study also compared T-cell repertoires from thyroid tissue with T-cell repertoires from blood. The 100 or so discovery patients were randomly divided into training and test sets at a 7:3 ratio. To identify distinguishing TCR V-J signatures, a discovery cohort of about 100 patients was used, comprising some 45 with Graves' ophthalmopathy and roughly 60 with stable Graves' hyperthyroidism. According to the paper, TCR Vbeta CDR3 sequencing was carried out on approximately 140 peripheral blood samples, which came from 40 to 45 ophthalmopathy, 70 to 80 hyperthyroidism and approximately 17 progressor patients. Whether ophthalmopathy could be predicted prospectively was tested in an independent validation cohort made up of fewer than 20 hyperthyroidism patients plus 17 patients who later progressed to ophthalmopathy.

From cysteine to phenylalanine, the CDR3 is 14 amino acids long. Just the 42-base CDR3 DNA is kept, in frame starting at base 1. CDR1 and CDR2, looked up from the germline V gene, are LGHNA and YSLEER. The trim is 0 bases for V and 8 bases for J, with a gap of 8 bases between the germline ends. This clonotype came up many times. No antigen is known for it. No much larger clonotype is one base removed from it; base qualities were not supplied. Overall results and qualifications from the work: During validation, the model predicted progression to ophthalmopathy a median of roughly six months ahead of onset, with almost 71% sensitivity and 72% to 80% specificity. Most expanded thyroid clonotypes (frequency above 0.001) were also found in blood, which suggests that blood repertoires may mirror thyroid immune responses. No statistical method was used to set the sample size in advance, and investigators knew the group allocation. Ophthalmopathy was separated from stable hyperthyroidism by a 13 V-J signature model, with approximately 89% sensitivity and roughly 81% specificity obtained in cross-validation and 80%/75% obtained in testing.

TCR beta CDR3 regions were amplified from RNA transcripts. For the first round of RT-PCR on the TCR CDR3, the HTBI primer set was used together with the Qiagen OneStep RT-PCR kit. Libraries were constructed in a second round of multiplex PCR, after which size selection and purification were carried out. Paired-end sequencing of the libraries was performed with 100 bp reads on an Illumina HiSeq2000. The authors processed their data as follows. SOAPnuke was used to process the raw data, removing reads that contained adapters or uncalled bases, had a mean Phred below 15, or lacked an exact match to the constant primer or identifier. COPE v1.2.5 was used to merge the high-quality paired reads, and each unique nucleotide sequence was defined as a clonotype. MiTCR v1.1 was used to align clonotypes to the IMGT TRBV, TRBD and TRBJ reference segments. Analysis was restricted to V-J combinations with a frequency above 0.0001, which covered 98% to 99.2% of repertoires. A TCS score was defined as the ratio between F50 (clonal expansion) and ExV (chaos), using BLOSUM62-based TCRdist between CDR3 peptides within each V-J. Welch's t-statistics and random forest reduced 514 V-J features to 13, which were used in a naive Bayes classifier (R e1071). TCRdb reworked the public reads: Q25 trimming with fastp, MiXCR clone assembly, productive beta chains retained. Every distinct CDR3 protein forms one entry, paired with its most common genes and DNA. TCRdb, not the original authors, processed these V and J calls. The sample data list under 450,000 distinct CDR3 sequences, and around 16% of these were observed just once. The ten top clones hold over 12% of the sample.

Stable Graves' hyperthyroidism was defined as the absence of progression to ophthalmopathy over 18 months of follow-up. The hyperthyroidism patients were between 18 and 65 years old and newly diagnosed, with a disease duration of less than 2 months. The study excluded patients with uncontrolled infections, other autoimmune diseases, pregnancy or lactation. Diagnoses were based on clinical symptoms, serum thyroxine and TRAb, thyroid ultrasound and orbital computed tomography. PBMCs were separated from roughly 9.6 ml of fresh peripheral blood using Ficoll-Paque density gradient centrifugation. Total RNA was extracted using Trizol reagent, and RNA quality was assessed on an Agilent 2100 Bioanalyzer.

Source material: blood. This sequence was found in a woman under 30 with Graves' hyperthyroidism. The chain employs TRBV4-3 and TRBJ1-6; the D gene is possibly TRBD1, with 6 bases matching. The DNA sequence reads TGCGCCAGCAGCCAAGAGCAGGGGCATTCACCCCTCCACTTT. Its protein reads: CASSQEQGHSPLHF.